Described below is a single T cell receptor beta chain sequence and its context. Repertoires were generated with immunoSEQ multiplex PCR, while TCRdb's copy carries only in-frame clones and drops some. The data show 50,000 to 55,000 clones, 70% to 85% seen once. V trimming: 4 bases; J trimming: 8 bases; junction bases outside the gene matches: 3. The length of the CDR3 is 12 residues. This entry comes from a study of blood T cell repertoires in COVID-19. The sequence was obtained from a man aged 80 or over with COVID-19, enrolled during active disease. The sequenced sample consisted of peripheral blood. The chain uses TRBV12-3 or TRBV12-4 and TRBJ1-1; 8 nucleotides line up with TRBD1. CDR3 region: CASSWGQAEAFF. CDR3 bases: TGTGCCAGCAGTTGGGGACAGGCGGAAGCTTTCTTT.